The next 3 T cell receptor beta chains were all read from a single sample in a study of blood T cells in healthy people across ages. The authors ran a second PCR of about 7 to 11 cycles using a sample-barcoded 5' primer and a J-beta primer mix. TCRdb processed the 5' RACE reads anew with MiXCR; each CDR3 protein has one entry. Among roughly 860,000 distinct CDR3 sequences listed, less than 80% were seen once. The sequenced material came from blood. The receptors were sampled from a man aged 30-40 years in good health.

The chain links TRBV6-1 to TRBJ1-5, with D perhaps TRBD1 (5 bases). The CDR3 is 14 amino acids. V lost 6 bases to trimming and J lost 5 bases, with 14 bases between them. Per the germline V gene, CDR1 is MNHNS and CDR2 is SASEGT. The chain's CDR3 is CASSGRGVDQPQHF. CDR3 coding DNA: TGTGCCAGCAGCGGCCGGGGGGTTGATCAGCCCCAGCATTTT.

This chain connects TRBV12-3 or TRBV12-4 to TRBJ1-3, with 7 nucleotides matching TRBD1. This CDR3 comprises 16 residues. Trimming removed 6 bases from V and 0 bases from J; junction bases left unmatched: 8. The CDR3 DNA reads as TGTGCCAGCAGCCCGATACAGGGGAGCTCTGGAAACACCATATATTTT. Protein product: CASSPIQGSSGNTIYF.

V usage is TRBV30 and J usage is TRBJ2-4, with D possibly TRBD1 on 5 matching bases. The J call may be mistaken, given a closer DNA end match to TRBJ2-7. The CDR3 totals 12 residues. Germline CDR1 is GTSNPN and CDR2 is SVGIG (reference sequence). The CDR3 spells CAWSTQGHEQYF. CDR3 in DNA: TGTGCCTGGAGTACCCAGGGCCACGAGCAGTACTTC.